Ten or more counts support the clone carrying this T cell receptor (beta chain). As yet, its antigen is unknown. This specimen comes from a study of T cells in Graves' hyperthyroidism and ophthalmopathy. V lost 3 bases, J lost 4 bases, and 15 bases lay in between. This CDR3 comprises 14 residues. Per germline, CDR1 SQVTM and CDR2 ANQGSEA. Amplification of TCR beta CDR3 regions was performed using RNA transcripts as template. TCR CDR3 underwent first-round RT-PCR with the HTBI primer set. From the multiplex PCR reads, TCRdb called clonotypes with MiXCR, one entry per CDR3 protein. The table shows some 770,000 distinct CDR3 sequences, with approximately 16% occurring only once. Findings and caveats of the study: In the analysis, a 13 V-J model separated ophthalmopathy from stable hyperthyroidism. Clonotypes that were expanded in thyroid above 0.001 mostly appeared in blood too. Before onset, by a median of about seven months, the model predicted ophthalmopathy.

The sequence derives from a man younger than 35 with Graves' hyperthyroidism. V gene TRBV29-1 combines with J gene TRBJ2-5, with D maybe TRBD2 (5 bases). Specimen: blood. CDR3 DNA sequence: TGCAGCGTTGAGCCTGGGTCAGGAGGAGAGACCCAGTACTTC. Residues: CSVEPGSGGETQYF.